The source of this T cell receptor (beta chain) is a study of blood T cells in healthy people across ages. Study-level results: In older individuals, TCR beta diversity per million T cells was lower, falling roughly linearly with age. PBMCs left unsorted prevented a conclusive naive versus antigen-experienced comparison.

With regard to this clonotype: Its antigen is not known.

The CDR3 runs 14 residues. From germline, CDR1 is DFQATT and CDR2 SNEGSKA (reference sequence). V was shortened by 3 bases and J by 0 bases, with 9 bases between the two germline ends. Primers used in a second PCR of roughly 6 to 11 cycles were a sample-barcoded 5' primer and a J-beta primer mix. TCRdb redid the calling of the 5' RACE reads with MiXCR, one entry per CDR3 protein. This table holds about 1.4 million distinct CDR3 sequences, 45% to 70% found once. Sequencing was performed on blood. The genes are TRBV20-1 and TRBJ2-1; either TRBD1 or TRBD2 may supply D (5 bases each). The receptor was derived from a man younger than 30 in good health. The CDR3 DNA is TGCAGTGCTAGTGAGGGGAGCTCCTACAATGAGCAGTTCTTC. This sequence encodes CSASEGSSYNEQFF.